The clone carrying this TCR beta chain was seen at least ten times. Its antigen is not known. Stated time point: persistent/refractory GD, antithyroid drugs over 5 years with positive TRAb. The TCR library used RNA extracted from PBMCs. The peripheral blood volume drawn was 8 to 9.5 milliliters, and it was collected into EDTA tubes. These data belong to a study of regulatory T cells in long-lasting Graves disease. Study-level results: Persistent disease preferred TRBV28, TRBJ1-2 and TRBJ2-5; new disease, TRBV20-1 and TRBJ2-1. Persistent patients shared more public clonotypes (approximately 2,700) than newly diagnosed patients (around 910).

V lost 3 bases, J lost 3 bases, and 8 bases lay in between. CDR3 length: 13 residues. The germline CDR1 and CDR2 sequences are MDHEN and SYDVKM. Investigators prepared the TCR beta libraries by applying iRepertoire HTBI primers and Arm-PCR of CDR3 regions. Each CDR3 protein is one row after TCRdb ran MiXCR on the multiplex PCR reads. The sample lists roughly 300,000 distinct CDR3 sequences, roughly 21% occurring once. Material: peripheral blood mononuclear cells (PBMCs), obtained when the disease was refractory, from a patient treated with antithyroid drugs. The sequence came from a female donor with Graves disease. The V gene is TRBV28, the J gene TRBJ1-1; D ambiguous. The CDR3 region is CASSFRWHTEAFF. Written as DNA, the CDR3 is TGTGCCAGCAGTTTCAGGTGGCACACTGAAGCTTTCTTT.